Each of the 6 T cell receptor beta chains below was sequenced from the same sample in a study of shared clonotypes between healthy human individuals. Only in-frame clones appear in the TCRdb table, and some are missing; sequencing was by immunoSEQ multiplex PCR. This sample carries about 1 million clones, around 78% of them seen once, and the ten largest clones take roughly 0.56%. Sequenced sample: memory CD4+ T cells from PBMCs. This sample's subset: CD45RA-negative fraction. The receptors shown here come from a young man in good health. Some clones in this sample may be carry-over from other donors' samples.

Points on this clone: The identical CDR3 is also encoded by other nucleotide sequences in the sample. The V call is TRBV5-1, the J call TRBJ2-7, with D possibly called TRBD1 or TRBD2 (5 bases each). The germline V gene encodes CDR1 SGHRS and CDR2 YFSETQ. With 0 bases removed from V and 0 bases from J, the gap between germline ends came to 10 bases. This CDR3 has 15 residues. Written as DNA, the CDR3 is TGCGCCAGCAGCTTGGGGGCAGGGAGCTCCTACGAGCAGTACTTC. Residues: CASSLGAGSSYEQYF.

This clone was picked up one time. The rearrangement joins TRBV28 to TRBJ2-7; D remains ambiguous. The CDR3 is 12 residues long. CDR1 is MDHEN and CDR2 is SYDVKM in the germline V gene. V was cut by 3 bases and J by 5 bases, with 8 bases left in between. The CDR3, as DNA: TGTGCCAGCAGTTTGGCTCCTGACGAGCAGTACTTC. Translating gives CASSLAPDEQYF.

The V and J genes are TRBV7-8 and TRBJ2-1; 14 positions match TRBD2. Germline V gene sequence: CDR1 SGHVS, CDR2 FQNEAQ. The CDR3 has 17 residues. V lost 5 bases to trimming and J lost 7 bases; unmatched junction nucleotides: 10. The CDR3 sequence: CASSARVRTSGRNEQFF. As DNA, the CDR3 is TGTGCCAGCAGCGCTAGAGTCAGGACTAGCGGGAGGAATGAGCAGTTCTTC.

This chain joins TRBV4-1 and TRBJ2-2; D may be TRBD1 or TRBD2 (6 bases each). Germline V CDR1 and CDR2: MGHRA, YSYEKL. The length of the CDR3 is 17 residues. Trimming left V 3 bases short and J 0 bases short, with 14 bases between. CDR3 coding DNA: TGCGCCAGCAGCCAGCCATGGAGGGGGTCGAACACCGGGGAGCTGTTTTTT. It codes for CASSQPWRGSNTGELFF.

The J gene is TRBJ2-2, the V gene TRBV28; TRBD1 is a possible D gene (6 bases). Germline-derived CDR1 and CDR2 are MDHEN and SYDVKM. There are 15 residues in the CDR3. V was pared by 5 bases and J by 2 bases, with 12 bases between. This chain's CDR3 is CASSPRTANTGELFF. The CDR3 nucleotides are TGTGCCAGCAGTCCTCGGACAGCCAACACCGGGGAGCTGTTTTTT.

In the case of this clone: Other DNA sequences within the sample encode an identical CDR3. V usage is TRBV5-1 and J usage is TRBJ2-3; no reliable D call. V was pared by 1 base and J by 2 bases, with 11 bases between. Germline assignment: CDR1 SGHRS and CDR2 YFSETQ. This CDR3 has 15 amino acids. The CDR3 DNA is TGCGCCAGCAGCTTGCGGGCCGATTCCACAGATACGCAGTATTTT. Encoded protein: CASSLRADSTDTQYF.